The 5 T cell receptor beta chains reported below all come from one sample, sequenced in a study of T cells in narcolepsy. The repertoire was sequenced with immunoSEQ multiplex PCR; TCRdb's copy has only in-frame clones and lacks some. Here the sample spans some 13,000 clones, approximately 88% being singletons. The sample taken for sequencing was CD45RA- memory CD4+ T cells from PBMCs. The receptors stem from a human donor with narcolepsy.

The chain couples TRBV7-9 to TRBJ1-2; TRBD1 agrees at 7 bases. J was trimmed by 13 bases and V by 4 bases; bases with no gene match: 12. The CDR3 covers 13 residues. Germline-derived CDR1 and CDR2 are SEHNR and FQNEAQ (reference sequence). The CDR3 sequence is CASSYNTGVGSTF. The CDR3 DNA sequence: TGTGCCAGCAGCTACAACACAGGGGTCGGGAGCACCTTC.

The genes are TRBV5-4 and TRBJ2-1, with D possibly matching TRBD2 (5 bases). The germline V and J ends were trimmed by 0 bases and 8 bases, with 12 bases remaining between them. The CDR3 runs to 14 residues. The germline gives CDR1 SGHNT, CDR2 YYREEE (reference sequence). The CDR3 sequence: CASSLAVGSDEQFF. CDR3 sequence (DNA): TGTGCCAGCAGCTTGGCCGTGGGGAGCGATGAGCAGTTCTTC.

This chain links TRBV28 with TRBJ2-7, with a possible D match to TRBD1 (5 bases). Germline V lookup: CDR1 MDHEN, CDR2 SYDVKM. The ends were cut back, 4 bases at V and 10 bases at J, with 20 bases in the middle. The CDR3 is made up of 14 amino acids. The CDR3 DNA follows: TGTGCCAGCAGTTCGCATCGACAGCCCGCCCCCCAGTACTTC. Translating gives CASSSHRQPAPQYF.

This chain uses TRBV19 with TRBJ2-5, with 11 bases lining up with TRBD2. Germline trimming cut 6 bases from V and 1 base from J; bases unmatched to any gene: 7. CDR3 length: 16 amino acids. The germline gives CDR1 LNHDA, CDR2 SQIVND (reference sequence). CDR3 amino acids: CASSVGTSGFQETQYF. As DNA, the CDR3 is TGTGCCAGTAGCGTCGGGACTAGCGGATTCCAAGAGACCCAGTACTTC.

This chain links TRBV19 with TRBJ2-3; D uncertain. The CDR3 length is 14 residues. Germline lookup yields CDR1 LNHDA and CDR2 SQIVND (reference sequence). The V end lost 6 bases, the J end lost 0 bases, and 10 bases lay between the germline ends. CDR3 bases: TGTGCCAGTAGGCCTGACATAAGCACAGATACGCAGTATTTT. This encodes CASRPDISTDTQYF.